The sequence of this TCR beta chain was determined in a study of OX40 agonist ivuxolimab in advanced cancers. Clones were sequenced by immunoSEQ multiplex PCR, and TCRdb holds only the in-frame ones, with some missing. Among approximately 7,500 clones listed, 65% to 75% were seen once. The CDR3 spans 15 residues. V gave up 1 base and J gave up 7 bases; unmatched junction bases: 9. CDR1 is SEHNR, CDR2 FQNEAQ, per germline (reference sequence). This receptor was identified in an adult with an advanced solid tumor such as melanoma, head and neck, liver or kidney cancer. The chain is built from TRBV7-9 and TRBJ1-2, with 7 bases matching TRBD1. The sample in question was CD4+ or CD8+ T cells sorted from blood, obtained in a trial of the OX40 agonist ivuxolimab. The CDR3 bases are TGTGCCAGCAGCTTAGTGGGGCGGGACAGACGTGGCTACACCTTC. It translates to CASSLVGRDRRGYTF.